This T cell receptor beta chain was sequenced in a study of graft-versus-host responses after intestinal transplantation. About the study: Isolated intestinal, liver-intestinal, or multivisceral transplants had been given to the recipients. Every one of the recipients received anti-thymocyte globulin induction and afterwards took tacrolimus and steroids for 3 to 4 years.

The CDR3 has 15 residues. Per the germline V gene, CDR1 is PRHDT and CDR2 is FYEKMQ (reference sequence). Comments on this clone: Its antigen remains unidentified.

General study findings and limits: Early post-transplant HvG declines were associated with peak circulating GvH clone levels. GvH clones appeared in recipient marrow, some first in ileum or blood.

Assay used: immunoSEQ multiplex PCR; TCRdb lists only in-frame clones, some missing. The sample contains roughly 100,000 clones, roughly 93% of which appear only once. The rearrangement links TRBV13 to TRBJ2-5; possibly TRBD1 or TRBD2 for D (5 bases each). The assigned J gene may be wrong: the sequence end matches TRBJ2-7 better. The TCR sequence derives from a human donor who received an intestinal transplant. Material: unstimulated CD8+ T cells sorted from spleen or lymph node cells, obtained before intestinal transplant. The CDR3 spells CASSMGPSPLYEQYF. The DNA for the CDR3 is TGTGCCAGCAGCATGGGACCTAGCCCTCTCTACGAGCAGTACTTC.